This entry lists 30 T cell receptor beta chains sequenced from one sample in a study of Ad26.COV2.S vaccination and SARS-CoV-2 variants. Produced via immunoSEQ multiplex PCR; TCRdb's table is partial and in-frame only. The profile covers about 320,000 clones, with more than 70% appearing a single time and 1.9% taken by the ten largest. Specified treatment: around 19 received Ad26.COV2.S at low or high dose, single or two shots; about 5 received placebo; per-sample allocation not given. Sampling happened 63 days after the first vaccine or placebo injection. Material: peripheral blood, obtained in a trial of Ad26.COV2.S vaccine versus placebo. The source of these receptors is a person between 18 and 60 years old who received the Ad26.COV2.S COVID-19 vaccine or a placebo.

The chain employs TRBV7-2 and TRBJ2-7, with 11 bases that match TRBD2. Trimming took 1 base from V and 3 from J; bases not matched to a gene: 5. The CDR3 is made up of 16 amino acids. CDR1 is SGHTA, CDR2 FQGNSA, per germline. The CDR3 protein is CASSLDTGTSGYEQYF. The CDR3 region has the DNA TGTGCCAGCAGCTTAGATACCGGGACTAGCGGCTACGAGCAGTACTTC.

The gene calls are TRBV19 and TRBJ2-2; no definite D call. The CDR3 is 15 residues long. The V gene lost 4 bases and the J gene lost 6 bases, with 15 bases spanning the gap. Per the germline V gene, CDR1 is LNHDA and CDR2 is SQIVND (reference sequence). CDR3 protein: CASSTRSGYAGELFF. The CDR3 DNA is TGTGCCAGTAGTACCCGTTCCGGATATGCCGGGGAGCTGTTTTTT. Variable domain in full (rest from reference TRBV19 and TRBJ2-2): DGGITQSPKYLFRKEGQNVTLSCEQNLNHDAMYWYRQDPGQGLRLIYYSQIVNDFQKGDIAEGYSVSREKKESFPLTVTSAQKNPTAFYLCASSTRSGYAGELFFGEGSRLTVL.

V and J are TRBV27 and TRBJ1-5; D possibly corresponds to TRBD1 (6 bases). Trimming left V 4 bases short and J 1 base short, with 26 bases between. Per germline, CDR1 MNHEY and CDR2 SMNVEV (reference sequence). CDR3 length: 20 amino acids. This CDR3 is CASSSRRVAGEGRSNQPQHF. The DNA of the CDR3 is TGTGCCAGCAGTTCCCGCAGGGTGGCAGGGGAGGGAAGAAGCAATCAGCCCCAGCATTTT.

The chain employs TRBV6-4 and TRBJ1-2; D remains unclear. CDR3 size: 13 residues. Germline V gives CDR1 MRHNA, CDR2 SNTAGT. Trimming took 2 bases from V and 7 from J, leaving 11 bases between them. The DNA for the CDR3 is TGTGCCAGCAGTGACCCCGGGAGTGGTGGCTACACCTTC. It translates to CASSDPGSGGYTF.

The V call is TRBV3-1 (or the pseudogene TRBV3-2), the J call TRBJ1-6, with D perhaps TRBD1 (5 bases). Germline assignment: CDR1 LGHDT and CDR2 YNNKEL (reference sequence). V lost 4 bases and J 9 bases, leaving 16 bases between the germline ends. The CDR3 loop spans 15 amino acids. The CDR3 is CASSRKGEGASPLHF. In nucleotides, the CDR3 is TGTGCCAGCAGCCGAAAAGGGGAAGGTGCTTCACCCCTCCACTTT.

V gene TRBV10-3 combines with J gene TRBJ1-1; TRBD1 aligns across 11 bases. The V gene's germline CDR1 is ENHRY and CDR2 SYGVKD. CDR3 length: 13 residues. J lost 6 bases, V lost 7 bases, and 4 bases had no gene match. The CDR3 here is CAIKGQGESEAFF. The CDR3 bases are TGTGCCATCAAGGGACAGGGGGAATCTGAAGCTTTCTTT.

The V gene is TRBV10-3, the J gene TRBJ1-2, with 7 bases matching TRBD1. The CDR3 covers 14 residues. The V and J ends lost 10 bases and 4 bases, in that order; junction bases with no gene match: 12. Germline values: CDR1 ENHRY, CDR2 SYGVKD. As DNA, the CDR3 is TGTGCCACCTCAATCCGGGACAGCATCTATGGCTACACCTTC. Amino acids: CATSIRDSIYGYTF.

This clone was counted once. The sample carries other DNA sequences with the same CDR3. The chain's CDR3 is CASSLERGTEAFF. As DNA, the CDR3 is TGTGCCAGCAGCTTAGAACGGGGGACTGAAGCTTTCTTT. This chain connects TRBV11-2 to TRBJ1-1; D is perhaps TRBD1 (5 bases). The germline V gene has CDR1 SGHAT and CDR2 FQNNGV. With 0 bases removed from V and 5 bases from J, the gap between germline ends came to 7 bases. The length of the CDR3 is 13 residues.

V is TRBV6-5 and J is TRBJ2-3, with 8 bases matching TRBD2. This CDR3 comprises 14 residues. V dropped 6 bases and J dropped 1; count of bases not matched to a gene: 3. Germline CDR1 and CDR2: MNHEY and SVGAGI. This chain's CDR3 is CASSSGGGTDTQYF. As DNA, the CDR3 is TGTGCCAGCAGCTCCGGGGGGGGCACAGATACGCAGTATTTT.

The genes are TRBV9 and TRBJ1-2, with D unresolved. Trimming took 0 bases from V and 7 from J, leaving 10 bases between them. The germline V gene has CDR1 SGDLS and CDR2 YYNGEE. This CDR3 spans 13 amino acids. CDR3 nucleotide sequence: TGTGCCAGCAGCGTAGAGGGTGAGGGTGGCTACACCTTC. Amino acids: CASSVEGEGGYTF.

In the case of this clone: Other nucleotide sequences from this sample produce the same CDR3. The CDR3 spells CASSLNLAGGQETQYF. The DNA for the CDR3 is TGTGCCAGCAGCTTAAACCTAGCGGGGGGCCAAGAGACCCAGTACTTC. The rearrangement links TRBV11-2 to TRBJ2-5, with 11 bases fitting TRBD2. This CDR3 spans 16 amino acids. Germline V CDR1 and CDR2: SGHAT, FQNNGV. The junction had 3 bases not matched to a gene; V was cut back by 2 bases and J by 1 base.

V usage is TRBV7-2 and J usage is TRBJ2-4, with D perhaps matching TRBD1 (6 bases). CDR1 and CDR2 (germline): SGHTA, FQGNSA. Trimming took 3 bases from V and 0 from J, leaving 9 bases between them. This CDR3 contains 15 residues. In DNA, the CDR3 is TGTGCCAGCAGCTTGACAGGAGCAGCCAAAAACATTCAGTACTTC. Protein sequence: CASSLTGAAKNIQYF.

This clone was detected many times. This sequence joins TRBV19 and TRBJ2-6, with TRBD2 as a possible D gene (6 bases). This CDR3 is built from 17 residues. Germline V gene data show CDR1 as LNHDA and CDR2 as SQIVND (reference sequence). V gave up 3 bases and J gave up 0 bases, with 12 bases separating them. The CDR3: CASSIRRARSGANVLTF. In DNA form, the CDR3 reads TGTGCCAGTAGTATTAGGAGGGCCCGCTCTGGGGCCAACGTCCTGACTTTC.

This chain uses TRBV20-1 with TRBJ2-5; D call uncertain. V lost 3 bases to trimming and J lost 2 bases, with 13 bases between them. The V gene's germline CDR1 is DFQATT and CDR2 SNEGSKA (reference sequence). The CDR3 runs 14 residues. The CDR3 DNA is TGCAGTGCTAGTGTGCCAGCCTCACAAGAGACCCAGTACTTC. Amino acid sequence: CSASVPASQETQYF.

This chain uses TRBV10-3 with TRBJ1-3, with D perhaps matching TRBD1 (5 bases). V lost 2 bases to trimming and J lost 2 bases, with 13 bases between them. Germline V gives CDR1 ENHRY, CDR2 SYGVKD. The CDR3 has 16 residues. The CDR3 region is CAISEIDVRAGNTIYF. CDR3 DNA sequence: TGTGCCATCAGTGAGATTGACGTCAGGGCTGGAAACACCATATATTTT.

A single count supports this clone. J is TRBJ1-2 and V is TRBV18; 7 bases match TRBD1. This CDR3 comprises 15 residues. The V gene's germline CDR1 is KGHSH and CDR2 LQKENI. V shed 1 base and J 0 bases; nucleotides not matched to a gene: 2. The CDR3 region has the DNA TGTGCCAGCTCACCACGGGACAGAACTAACTATGGCTACACCTTC. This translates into CASSPRDRTNYGYTF.

The CDR3: CASSQDSQAVKHF. DNA of the CDR3: TGCGCCAGCAGCCAAGATTCCCAGGCGGTAAAGCATTTT. The chain joins TRBV4-3 to TRBJ1-5; D uncertain. Germline V lookup: CDR1 LGHNA, CDR2 YSLEER. Trimming left V 0 bases short and J 14 bases short, with 14 bases between. The CDR3 is 13 residues long.

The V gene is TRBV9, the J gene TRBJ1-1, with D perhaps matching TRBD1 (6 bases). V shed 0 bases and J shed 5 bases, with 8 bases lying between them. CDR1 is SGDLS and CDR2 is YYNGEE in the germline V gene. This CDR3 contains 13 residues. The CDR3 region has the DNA TGTGCCAGCAGCGTAGCCCAGGGGACTGAAGCTTTCTTT. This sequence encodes CASSVAQGTEAFF.

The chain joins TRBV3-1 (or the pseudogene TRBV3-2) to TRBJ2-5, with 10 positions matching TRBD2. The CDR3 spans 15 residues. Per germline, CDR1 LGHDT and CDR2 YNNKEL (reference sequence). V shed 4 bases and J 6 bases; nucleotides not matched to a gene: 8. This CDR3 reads CASSLKRGGGKTQYF. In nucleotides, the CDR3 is TGTGCCAGCAGCCTAAAGCGGGGGGGCGGGAAGACCCAGTACTTC.

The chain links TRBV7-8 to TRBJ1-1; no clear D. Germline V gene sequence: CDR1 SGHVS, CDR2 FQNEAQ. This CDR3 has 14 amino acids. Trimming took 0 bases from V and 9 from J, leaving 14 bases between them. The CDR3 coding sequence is TGTGCCAGCAGCTTAGCGTCTTTCGGACTACAAGCTTTCTTT. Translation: CASSLASFGLQAFF.

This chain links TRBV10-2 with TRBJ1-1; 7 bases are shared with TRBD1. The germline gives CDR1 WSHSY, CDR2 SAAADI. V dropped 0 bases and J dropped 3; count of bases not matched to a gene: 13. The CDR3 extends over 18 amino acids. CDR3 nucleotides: TGCGCCAGCAGTGAGTCGGGGAGGGGGCCTGTGGGGCACACTGAAGCTTTCTTT. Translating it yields CASSESGRGPVGHTEAFF.

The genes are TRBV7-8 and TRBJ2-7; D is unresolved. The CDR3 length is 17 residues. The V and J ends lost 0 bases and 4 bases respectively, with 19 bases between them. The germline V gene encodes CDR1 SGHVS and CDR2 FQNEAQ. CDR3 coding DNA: TGTGCCAGCAGCTTAGCCCCATCTCAGCTGGTTGGGTACGAGCAGTACTTC. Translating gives CASSLAPSQLVGYEQYF. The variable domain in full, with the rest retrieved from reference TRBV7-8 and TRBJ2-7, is GAGVSQSPRYKVAKRGQDVALRCDPISGHVSLFWYQQALGQGPEFLTYFQNEAQLDKSGLPSDRFFAERPEGSVSTLKIQRTQQEDSAVYLCASSLAPSQLVGYEQYFGPGTRLTVT.

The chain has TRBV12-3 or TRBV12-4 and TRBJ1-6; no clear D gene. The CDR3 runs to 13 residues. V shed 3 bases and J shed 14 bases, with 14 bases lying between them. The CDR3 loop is CASSFQGGGTLHF. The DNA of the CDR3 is TGTGCCAGCAGTTTTCAAGGAGGTGGAACCCTCCACTTT.

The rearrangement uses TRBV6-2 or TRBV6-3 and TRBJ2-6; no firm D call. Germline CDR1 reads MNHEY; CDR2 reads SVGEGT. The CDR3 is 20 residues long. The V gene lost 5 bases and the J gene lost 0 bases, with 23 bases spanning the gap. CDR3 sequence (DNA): TGTGCCAGCAGTGCCTTACCAGGAACGCAATCCCACTCTGGGGCCAACGTCCTGACTTTC. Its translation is CASSALPGTQSHSGANVLTF.

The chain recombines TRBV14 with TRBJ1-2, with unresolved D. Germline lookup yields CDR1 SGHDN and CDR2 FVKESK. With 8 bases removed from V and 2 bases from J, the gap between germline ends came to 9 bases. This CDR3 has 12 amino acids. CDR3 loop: CASLERNYGYTF. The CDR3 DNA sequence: TGTGCCAGCCTGGAGAGGAACTATGGCTACACCTTC.

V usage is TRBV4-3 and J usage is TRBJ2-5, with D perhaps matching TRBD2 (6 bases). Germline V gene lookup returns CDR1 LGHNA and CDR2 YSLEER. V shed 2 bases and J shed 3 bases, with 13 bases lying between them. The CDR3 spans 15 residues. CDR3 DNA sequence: TGCGCCAGCAGCCAATGGCTAACGGGGGAAGAGACCCAGTACTTC. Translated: CASSQWLTGEETQYF.

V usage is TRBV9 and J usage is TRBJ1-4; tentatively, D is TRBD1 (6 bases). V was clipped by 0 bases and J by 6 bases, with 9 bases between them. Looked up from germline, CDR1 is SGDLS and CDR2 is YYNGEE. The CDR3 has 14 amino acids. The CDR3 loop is CASSVGQVDEKLFF. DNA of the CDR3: TGTGCCAGCAGCGTAGGACAGGTAGATGAAAAACTGTTTTTT.

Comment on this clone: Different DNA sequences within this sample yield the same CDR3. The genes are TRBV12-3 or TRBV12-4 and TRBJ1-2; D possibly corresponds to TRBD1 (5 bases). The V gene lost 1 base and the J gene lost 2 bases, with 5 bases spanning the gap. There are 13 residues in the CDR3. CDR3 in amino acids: CASSLGQNYGYTF. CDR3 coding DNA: TGTGCCAGCAGTTTAGGACAGAACTATGGCTACACCTTC.

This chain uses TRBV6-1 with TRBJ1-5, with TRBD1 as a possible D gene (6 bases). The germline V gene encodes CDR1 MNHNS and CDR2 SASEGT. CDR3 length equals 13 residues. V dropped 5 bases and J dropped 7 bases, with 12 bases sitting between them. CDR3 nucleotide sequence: TGTGCCAGCAGTCTCTGGGACAACCAGCCCCAGCATTTT. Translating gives CASSLWDNQPQHF.

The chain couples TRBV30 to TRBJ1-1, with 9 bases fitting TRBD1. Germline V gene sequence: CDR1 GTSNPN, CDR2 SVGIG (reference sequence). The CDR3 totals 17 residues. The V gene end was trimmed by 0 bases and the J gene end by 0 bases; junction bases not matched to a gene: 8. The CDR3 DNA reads TGTGCCTGGAGTGTACGATTAGGGGACAGGGTGAACACTGAAGCTTTCTTT. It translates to CAWSVRLGDRVNTEAFF.